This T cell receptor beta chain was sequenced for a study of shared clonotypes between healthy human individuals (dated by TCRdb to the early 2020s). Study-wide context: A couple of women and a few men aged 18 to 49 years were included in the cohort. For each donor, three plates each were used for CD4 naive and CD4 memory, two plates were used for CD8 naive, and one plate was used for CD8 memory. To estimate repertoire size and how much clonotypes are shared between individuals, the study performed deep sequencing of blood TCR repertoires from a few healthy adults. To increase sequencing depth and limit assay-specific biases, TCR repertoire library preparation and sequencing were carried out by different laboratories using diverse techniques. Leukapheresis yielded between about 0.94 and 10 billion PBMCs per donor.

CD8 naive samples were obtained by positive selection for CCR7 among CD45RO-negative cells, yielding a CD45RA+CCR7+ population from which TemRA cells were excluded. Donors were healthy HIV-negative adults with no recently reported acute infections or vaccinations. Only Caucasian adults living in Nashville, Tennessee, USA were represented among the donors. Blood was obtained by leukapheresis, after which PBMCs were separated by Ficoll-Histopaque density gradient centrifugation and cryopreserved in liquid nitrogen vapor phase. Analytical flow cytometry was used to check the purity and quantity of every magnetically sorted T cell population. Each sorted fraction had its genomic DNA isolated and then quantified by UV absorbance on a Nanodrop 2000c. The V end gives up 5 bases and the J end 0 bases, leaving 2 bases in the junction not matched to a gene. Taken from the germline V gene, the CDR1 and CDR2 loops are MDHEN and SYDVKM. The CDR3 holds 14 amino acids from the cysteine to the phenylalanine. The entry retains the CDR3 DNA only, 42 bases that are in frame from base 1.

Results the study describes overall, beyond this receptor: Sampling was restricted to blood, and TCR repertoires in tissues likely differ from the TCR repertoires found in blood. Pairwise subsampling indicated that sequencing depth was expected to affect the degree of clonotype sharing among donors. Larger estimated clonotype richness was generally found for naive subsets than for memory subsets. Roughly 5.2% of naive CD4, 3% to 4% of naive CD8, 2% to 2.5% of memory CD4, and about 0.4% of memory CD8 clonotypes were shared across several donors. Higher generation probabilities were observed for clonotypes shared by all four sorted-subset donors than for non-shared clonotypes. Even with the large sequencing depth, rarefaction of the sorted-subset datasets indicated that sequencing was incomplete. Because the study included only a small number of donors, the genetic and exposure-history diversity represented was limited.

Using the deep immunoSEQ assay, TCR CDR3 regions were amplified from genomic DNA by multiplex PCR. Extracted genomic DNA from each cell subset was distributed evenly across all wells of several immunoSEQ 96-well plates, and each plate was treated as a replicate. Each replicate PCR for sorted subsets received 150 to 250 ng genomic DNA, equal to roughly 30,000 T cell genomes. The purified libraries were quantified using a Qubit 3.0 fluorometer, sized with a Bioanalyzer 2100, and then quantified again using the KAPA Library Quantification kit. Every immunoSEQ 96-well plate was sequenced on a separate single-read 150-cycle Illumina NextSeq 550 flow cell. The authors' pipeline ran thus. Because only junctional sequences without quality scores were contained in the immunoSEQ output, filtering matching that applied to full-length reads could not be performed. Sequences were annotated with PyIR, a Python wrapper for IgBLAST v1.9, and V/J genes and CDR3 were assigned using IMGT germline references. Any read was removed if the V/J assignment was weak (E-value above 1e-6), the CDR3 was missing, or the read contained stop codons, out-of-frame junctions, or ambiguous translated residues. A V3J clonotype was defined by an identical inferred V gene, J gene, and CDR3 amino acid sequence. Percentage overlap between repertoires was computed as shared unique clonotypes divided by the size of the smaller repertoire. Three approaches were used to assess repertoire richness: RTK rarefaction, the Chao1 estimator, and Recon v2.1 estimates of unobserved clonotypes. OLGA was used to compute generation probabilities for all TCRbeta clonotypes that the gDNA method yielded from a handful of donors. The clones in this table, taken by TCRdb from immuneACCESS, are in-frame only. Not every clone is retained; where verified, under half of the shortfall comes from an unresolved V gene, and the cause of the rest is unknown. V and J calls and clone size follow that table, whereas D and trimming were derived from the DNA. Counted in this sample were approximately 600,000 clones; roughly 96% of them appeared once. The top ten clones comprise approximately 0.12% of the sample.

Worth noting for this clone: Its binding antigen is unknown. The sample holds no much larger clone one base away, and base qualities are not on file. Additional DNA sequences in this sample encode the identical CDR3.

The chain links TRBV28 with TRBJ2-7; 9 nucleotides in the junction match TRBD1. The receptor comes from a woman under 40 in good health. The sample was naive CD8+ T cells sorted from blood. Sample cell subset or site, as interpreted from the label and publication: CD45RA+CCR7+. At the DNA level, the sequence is TGTGCCAGCAGTCTGGACAGGGGCTCCTACGAGCAGTACTTC. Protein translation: CASSLDRGSYEQYF.